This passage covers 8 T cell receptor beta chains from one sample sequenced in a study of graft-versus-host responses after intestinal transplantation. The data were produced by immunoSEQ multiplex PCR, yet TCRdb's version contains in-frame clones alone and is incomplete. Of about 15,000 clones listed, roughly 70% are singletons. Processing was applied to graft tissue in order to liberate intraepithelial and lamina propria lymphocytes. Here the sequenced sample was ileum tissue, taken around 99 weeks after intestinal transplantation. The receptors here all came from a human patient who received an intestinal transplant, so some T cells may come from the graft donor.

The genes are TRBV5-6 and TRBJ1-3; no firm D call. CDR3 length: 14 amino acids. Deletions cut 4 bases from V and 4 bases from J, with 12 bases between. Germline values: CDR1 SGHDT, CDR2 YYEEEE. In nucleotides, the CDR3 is TGTGCCAGCAGCCTAACCTCTTTCGGAAACACCATATATTTT. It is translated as CASSLTSFGNTIYF.

DNA for the CDR3: TGTGCCAGCAGCTTGGCAGATACGCAGTATTTT. Translated, it gives CASSLADTQYF. The chain couples TRBV5-6 to TRBJ2-3; unclear D gene. This CDR3 has 11 residues. The ends were cut back, 0 bases at V and 4 bases at J, with 0 bases in the middle. Germline CDR1 SGHDT, CDR2 YYEEEE. Full variable domain (missing parts from reference TRBV5-6 and TRBJ2-3): DAGVTQSPTHLIKTRGQQVTLRCSPKSGHDTVSWYQQALGQGPQFIFQYYEEEERQRGNFPDRFSGHQFPNYSSELNVNALLLGDSALYLCASSLADTQYFGPGTRLTVL.

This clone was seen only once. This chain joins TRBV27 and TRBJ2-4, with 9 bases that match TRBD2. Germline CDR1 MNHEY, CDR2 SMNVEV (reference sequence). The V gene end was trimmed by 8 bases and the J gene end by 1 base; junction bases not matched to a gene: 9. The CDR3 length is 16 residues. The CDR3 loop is CASPWREGRAKNIQYF. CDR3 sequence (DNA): TGTGCCAGCCCCTGGCGGGAGGGCCGGGCCAAAAACATTCAGTACTTC.

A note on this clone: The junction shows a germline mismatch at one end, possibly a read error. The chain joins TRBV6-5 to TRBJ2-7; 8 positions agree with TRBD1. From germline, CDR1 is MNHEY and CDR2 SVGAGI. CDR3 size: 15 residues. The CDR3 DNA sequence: TGTGCCCGCAGTTTGAACAGGGGGGCCCCTTACGAGCAGTACTTC. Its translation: CARSLNRGAPYEQYF.

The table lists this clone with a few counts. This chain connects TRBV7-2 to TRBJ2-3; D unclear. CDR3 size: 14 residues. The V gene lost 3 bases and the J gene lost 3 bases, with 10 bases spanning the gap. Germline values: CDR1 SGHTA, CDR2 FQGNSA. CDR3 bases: TGTGCCAGCAGCTTTTATCAAAGAACAGATACGCAGTATTTT. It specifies CASSFYQRTDTQYF.

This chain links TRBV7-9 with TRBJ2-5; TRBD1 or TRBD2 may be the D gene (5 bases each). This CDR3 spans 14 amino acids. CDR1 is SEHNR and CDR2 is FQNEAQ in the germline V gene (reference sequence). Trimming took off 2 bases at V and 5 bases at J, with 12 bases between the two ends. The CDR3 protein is CASSLMGVAETQYF. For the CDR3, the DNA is TGTGCCAGCAGCTTAATGGGGGTAGCCGAGACCCAGTACTTC.

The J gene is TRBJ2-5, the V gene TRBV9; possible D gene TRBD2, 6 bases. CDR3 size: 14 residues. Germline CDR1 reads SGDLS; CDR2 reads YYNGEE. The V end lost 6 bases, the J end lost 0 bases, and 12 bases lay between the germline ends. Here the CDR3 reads CASNAAGNQETQYF. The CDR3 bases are TGTGCCAGCAATGCGGCGGGGAACCAAGAGACCCAGTACTTC.

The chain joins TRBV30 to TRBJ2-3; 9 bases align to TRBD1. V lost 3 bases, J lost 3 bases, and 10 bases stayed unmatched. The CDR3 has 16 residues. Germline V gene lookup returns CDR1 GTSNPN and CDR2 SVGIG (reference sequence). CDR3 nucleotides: TGTGCCTGGAGGCGAAAGGACAGGGGAAGAACAGATACGCAGTATTTT. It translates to CAWRRKDRGRTDTQYF.